A selection of T cell receptor beta chains follows, all from one sample in a study of blood T cells in healthy people across ages. Via MiXCR, TCRdb re-called the 5' RACE reads, giving one row per CDR3 protein. The table shows 700,000 or so distinct CDR3 sequences, with 40% to 45% occurring only once. Sequenced sample: blood. These receptors all stem from a man aged 80 or over in good health. Each CDR3 is given with its conserved first and last residue. A D gene is named only where the DNA matches it firmly. Size is stated for part of the rows, as once, few or many counts, or as a class when the clone is expanded.

d_call j_call clone_size v_call cdr3_aa cdr3_nt
TRBD2 TRBJ2-1 NA TRBV20-1 CSAWRGASYNEQFF TGCAGTGCTTGGCGGGGGGCCTCCTACAATGAGCAGTTCTTC
TRBD2 TRBJ2-1 few TRBV27 CASRWNGLAVSYNEQFF TGTGCCAGCCGTTGGAACGGGCTAGCGGTCTCCTACAATGAGCAGTTCTTC
TRBD2 TRBJ2-2 NA TRBV12-3/TRBV12-4 CASTYSGGPNTGELFF TGTGCCAGCACCTATAGCGGGGGGCCGAACACCGGGGAGCTGTTTTTT
NA TRBJ2-2 few TRBV6-2/TRBV6-3 CASSYSFRALYTGELFF TGTGCCAGCAGTTACTCGTTCCGGGCCCTTTACACCGGGGAGCTGTTTTTT
TRBD1 TRBJ1-2 NA TRBV5-1 CASSFQDRALGYTF TGCGCCAGCAGCTTCCAGGACAGGGCCCTTGGCTACACCTTC
NA TRBJ1-5 many TRBV2 CASSGSGGGQPQHF TGTGCCAGCAGTGGGAGCGGGGGTGGTCAGCCCCAGCATTTT
NA TRBJ2-1 NA TRBV6-5 CASSQTGIPSNEQFF TGTGCCAGCAGCCAGACAGGTATCCCCTCTAATGAGCAGTTCTTC
TRBD1 TRBJ1-6 few TRBV27 CASTGGFSYNSPLHF TGTGCTTCGACAGGGGGGTTCTCCTATAATTCACCCCTCCACTTT
NA TRBJ2-7 NA TRBV12-3/TRBV12-4 CASTLVDSRGEQYF TGTGCCAGCACCTTAGTGGACTCCCGCGGCGAGCAGTACTTC
TRBD1 TRBJ1-2 NA TRBV9 CASSEPSKGQGRIGYTF TGTGCCAGCAGCGAGCCCTCTAAGGGACAGGGAAGAATTGGCTACACCTTC
NA TRBJ2-7 NA TRBV4-1 CASSQVSNVNEQYF TGCGCCAGCAGCCAAGTCAGCAATGTCAATGAGCAGTACTTC